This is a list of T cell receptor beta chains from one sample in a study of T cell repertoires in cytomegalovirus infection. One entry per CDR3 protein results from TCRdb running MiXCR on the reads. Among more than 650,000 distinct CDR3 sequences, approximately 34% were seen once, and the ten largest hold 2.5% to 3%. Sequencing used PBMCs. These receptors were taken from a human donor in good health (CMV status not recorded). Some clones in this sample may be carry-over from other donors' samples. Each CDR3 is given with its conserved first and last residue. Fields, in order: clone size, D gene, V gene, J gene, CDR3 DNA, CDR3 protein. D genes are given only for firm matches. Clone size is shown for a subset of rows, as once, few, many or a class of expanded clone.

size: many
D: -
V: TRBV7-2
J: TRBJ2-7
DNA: TGTGCCAGCAGCCAGGAGGGTGGCGAGCAGTACTTC
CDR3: CASSQEGGEQYF

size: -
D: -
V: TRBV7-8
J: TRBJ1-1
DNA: TGTGCCAGCAGCTTATTGGAGGGCACTGAAGCTTTCTTT
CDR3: CASSLLEGTEAFF

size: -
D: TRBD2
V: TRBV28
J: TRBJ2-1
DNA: TGTGCCAGCAGTTTGGGCGGGGGGGCTAACAATGAGCAGTTCTTC
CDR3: CASSLGGGANNEQFF

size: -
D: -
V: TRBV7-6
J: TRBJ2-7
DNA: TGTGCCAGCAGCTCGAGGGACTTAAGCTCCTACCAGCAGTACTTC
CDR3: CASSSRDLSSYQQYF

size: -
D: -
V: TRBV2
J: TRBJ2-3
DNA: TGTGCCAGCAGTGCGAAGCGCCTTAGCACAGATACGCAGTATTTT
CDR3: CASSAKRLSTDTQYF

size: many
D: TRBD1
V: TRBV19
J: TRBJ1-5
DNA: TGTGCCAGTAACGCAGGGGGCGCCTATAGCAATCAGCCCCAGCATTTT
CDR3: CASNAGGAYSNQPQHF

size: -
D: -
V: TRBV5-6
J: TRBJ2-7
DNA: TGTGCCAGCGGAAACGATAAGTACGAGCAGTACTTC
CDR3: CASGNDKYEQYF

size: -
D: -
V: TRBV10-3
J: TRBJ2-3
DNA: TGTGCCATCAGTGAGCCTTCGCGCGATACGCAGTATTTT
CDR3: CAISEPSRDTQYF

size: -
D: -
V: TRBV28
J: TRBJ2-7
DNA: TGTGCCAGCAGTTCGGGACCCTCAGGCTCCTACGAGCAGTACTTC
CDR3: CASSSGPSGSYEQYF

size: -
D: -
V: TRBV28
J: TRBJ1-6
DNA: TGTGCCAGCAGTTTCACCGGGGCGTTGGGCTCACCCCTCCACTTT
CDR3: CASSFTGALGSPLHF

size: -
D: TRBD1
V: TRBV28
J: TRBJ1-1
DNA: TGTGCTACTATCCAGGGGGCGTTCACTGAAGCTTTCTTT
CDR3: CATIQGAFTEAFF

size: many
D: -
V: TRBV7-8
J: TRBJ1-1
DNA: TGTGCCAGCAGCTTATTGTCGGGGAACACTGAAGCTTTCTTT
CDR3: CASSLLSGNTEAFF

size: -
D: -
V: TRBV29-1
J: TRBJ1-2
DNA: TGCAGCGTTGTGGCTAACTATGGCTACACCTTC
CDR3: CSVVANYGYTF

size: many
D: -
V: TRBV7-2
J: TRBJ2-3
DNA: TGTGCCAGCAGCTTACAACAGACCCGTCGTACAGATACGCAGTATTTT
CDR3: CASSLQQTRRTDTQYF

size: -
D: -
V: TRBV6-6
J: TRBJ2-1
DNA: TGTGCCAGCTCATCGGCAGGGTGGTACAATGAGCAGTTCTTC
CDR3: CASSSAGWYNEQFF

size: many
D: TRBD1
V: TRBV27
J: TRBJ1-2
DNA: TGTGCCAGCAGTCCGTCGACAGGGGGCACGGGCTACACCTTC
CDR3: CASSPSTGGTGYTF

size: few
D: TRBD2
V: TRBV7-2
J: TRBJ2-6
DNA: TGTGCCAGCAGCTTAGCGCTGGCGGGAGGCTCTGGGGCCAACGTCCTGACTTTC
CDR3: CASSLALAGGSGANVLTF

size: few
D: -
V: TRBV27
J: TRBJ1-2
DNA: TGTGCCAGCAGCGATCCGGGGTTTGGCTACACCTTC
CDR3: CASSDPGFGYTF

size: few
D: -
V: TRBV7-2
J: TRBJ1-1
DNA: TGTGCCAGCAGCTTAGAGGCGGTCGCTGAAGCTTTCTTT
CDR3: CASSLEAVAEAFF

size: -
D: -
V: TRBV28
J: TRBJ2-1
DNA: TGTGCCAGCAGTTTAAATAGAGCCCTTACAAGTGAGCAGTTCTTC
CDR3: CASSLNRALTSEQFF

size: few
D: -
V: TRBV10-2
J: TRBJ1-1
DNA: TGCGCCAGCATCTCAGGGTTGAACACTGAAGCTTTCTTT
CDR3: CASISGLNTEAFF

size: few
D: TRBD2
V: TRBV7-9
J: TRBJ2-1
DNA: TGTGCCAGCAGCCCCCCATTAACTCTAGCGGGAGTACATGAGCAGTTCTTC
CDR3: CASSPPLTLAGVHEQFF

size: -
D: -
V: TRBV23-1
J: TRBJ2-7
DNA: TGCGCCAGCAGTTTGCTGCGGATCCGTAGCGAGCAGTACTTC
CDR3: CASSLLRIRSEQYF

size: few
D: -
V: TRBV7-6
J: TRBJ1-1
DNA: TGTGCCAGCAGCCCCCAGCGGGGGGGAGCTTTCTTT
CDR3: CASSPQRGGAFF

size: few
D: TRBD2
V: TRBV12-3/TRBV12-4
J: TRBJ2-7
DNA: TGTGCCAGCAGTGATATTCCGGGAGGCGGATACGAGCAGTACTTC
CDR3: CASSDIPGGGYEQYF

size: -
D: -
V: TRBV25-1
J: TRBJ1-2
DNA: TGTGCCAGCAGTGAATCAGGGAGGGGCCGAATTTCCTATGGCTACACCTTC
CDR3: CASSESGRGRISYGYTF

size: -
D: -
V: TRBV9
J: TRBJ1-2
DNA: TGTGCCAGCAGCGCCCGTGGGAATCACTATGGCTACACCTTC
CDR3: CASSARGNHYGYTF

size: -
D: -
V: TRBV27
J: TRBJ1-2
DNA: TGTGCCAGCAGTTCCGGAGTGCACTACTATGGCTACACCTTC
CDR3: CASSSGVHYYGYTF

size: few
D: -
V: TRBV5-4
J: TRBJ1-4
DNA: TGTGCCAGCAGCTTGGGATCGGGGCCCAGACTTAATGAAAAACTGTTTTTT
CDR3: CASSLGSGPRLNEKLFF

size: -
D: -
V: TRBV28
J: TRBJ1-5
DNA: TGTGCCAGCAGTTTATTCAGGACCAATCAGCCCCAGCATTTT
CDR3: CASSLFRTNQPQHF

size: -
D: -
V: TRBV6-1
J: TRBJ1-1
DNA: TGTGCCAGCACGTCGGGGGGGTACGGGAGGAACACTGAAGCTTTCTTT
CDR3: CASTSGGYGRNTEAFF

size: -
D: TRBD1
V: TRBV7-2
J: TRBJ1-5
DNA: TGTGCCAGCAGCTTGAACAGGGGATATAATCAGCCCCAGCATTTT
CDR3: CASSLNRGYNQPQHF

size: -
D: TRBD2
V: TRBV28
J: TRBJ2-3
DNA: TGTGCCAGCAGTTTCGGACCGGACCTGACTAGCGGGAGCACAGATGCGCAGTATTTT
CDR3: CASSFGPDLTSGSTDAQYF

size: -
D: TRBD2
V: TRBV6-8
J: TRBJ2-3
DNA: TGTGCCAGCAGATATAGCGGGGTTAGCACAGATACGCAGTATTTT
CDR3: CASRYSGVSTDTQYF

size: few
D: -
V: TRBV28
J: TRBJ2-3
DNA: TGTGCCAGCAGGCAACCTAGGGTGTCCGAGTCGGCAGATACGCAGTATTTT
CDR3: CASRQPRVSESADTQYF

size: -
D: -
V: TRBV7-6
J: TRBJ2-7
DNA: TGTGCCAGCAGCTTGGTCTATTTCGCCCGAACCTACGAGCAGTACTTC
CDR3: CASSLVYFARTYEQYF

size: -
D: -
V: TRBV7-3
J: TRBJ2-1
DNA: TGTGCCAGCAGCTTAAATAACGATGAGCAGTTCTTC
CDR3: CASSLNNDEQFF

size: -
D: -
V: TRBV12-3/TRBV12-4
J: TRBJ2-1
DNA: TGTGCCAGCAAAAACAGGAACTCCTACAATGAGCAGTTCTTC
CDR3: CASKNRNSYNEQFF

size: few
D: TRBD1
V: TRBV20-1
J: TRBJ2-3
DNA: TGCAGTGCTCCGGACAGGGGGCGGTTCACAGATACGCAGTATTTT
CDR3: CSAPDRGRFTDTQYF

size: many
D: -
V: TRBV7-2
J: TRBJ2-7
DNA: TGTGCCAGCAGCCCCTCTGGAGGGTTCTCCTACGAGCAGTACTTC
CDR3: CASSPSGGFSYEQYF

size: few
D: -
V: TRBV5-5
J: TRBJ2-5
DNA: TGTGCCAGCAGCCCCCTGGGCAGGGACCAAGAGACCCAGTACTTC
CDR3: CASSPLGRDQETQYF

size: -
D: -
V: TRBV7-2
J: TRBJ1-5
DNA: TGTGCCAGCAGCTTAGTGCAGGGGCGTCTGCCCCAGCATTTC
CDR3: CASSLVQGRLPQHF

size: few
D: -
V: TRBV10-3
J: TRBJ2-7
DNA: TGTGCCATCAGTGAGCGGGCAGGGAATGACGAGCAGTACTTC
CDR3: CAISERAGNDEQYF

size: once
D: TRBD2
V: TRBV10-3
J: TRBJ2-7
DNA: TGTGCCATCAGACGGGTTTCTAGCGGCCCAGAAAGTGACTACGAGCAGTACTTC
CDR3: CAIRRVSSGPESDYEQYF

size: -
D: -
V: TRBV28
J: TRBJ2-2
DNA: TGTGCCAGCCTCGAGATGTTGCGGGGAAGGACCGGGGAGCTGTTTTTT
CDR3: CASLEMLRGRTGELFF

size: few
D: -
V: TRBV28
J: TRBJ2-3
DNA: TGTGCCAGCAGTTACTGGGATACGCAGTATTTT
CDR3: CASSYWDTQYF

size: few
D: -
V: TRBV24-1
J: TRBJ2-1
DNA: TGTGCCACCAGTTCGGACAGAAACTCCTACAATGAGCAGTTCTTC
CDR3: CATSSDRNSYNEQFF

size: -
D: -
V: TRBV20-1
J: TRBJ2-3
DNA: TGCAGTGCCAAACCGGGAAAGGCCCCAGATACGCAGTATTTT
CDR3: CSAKPGKAPDTQYF

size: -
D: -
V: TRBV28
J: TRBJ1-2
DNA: TGTGCCAGCAGGGAAGGAGGGCGGTATGGCTACACCTTC
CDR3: CASREGGRYGYTF

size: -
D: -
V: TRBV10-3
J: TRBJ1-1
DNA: TGTGCCATCAGTGATTCGGCATCCGAAGCTTTCTTT
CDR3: CAISDSASEAFF

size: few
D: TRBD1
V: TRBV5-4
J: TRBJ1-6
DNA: TGTGCCAGCAGCTTGGAAAGGGGACAGAAGTATTCACCCCTCCACTTT
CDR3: CASSLERGQKYSPLHF

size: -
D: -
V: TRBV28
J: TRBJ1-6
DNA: TGTGCCAGCAGTATCCAGAATAATTCACCCCTCCACTTT
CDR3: CASSIQNNSPLHF

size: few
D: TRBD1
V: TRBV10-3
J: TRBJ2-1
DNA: TGTGCCATCAGTGGAGGGACAGGGGGCCCAAATGAGCAGTTCTTC
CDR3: CAISGGTGGPNEQFF

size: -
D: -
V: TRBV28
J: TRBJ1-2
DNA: TGTGCCAGCACTCTGAGGGGTCAATACAACTATGGCTACACCTTC
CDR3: CASTLRGQYNYGYTF

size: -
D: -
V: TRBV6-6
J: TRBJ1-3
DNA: TGTGCCAGCAGTTTACCCTCCCCATCCAGCTCTGGAAACACCATATATTTT
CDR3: CASSLPSPSSSGNTIYF

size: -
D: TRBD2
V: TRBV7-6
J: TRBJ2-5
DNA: TGTGCTAGAAGCGGTCGTGCGGGGGGGAACCAAGAGACCCAGTACTTC
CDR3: CARSGRAGGNQETQYF

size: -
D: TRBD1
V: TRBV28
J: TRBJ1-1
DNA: TGTGCCAGCAGCCGCCCCCCAGGGGGGAACACTGAAGCTTTCTTT
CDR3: CASSRPPGGNTEAFF